In this sample, the clone carrying this T cell receptor beta chain turned up many times. The CDR3 is 13 residues long. V dropped 0 bases and J dropped 6 bases, with 7 bases sitting between them. From germline, CDR1 is LGHNA and CDR2 YSLEER. The data were obtained in a study of T-cell memory formation after mild COVID-19. Across the whole study: TCR clustering was largely donor specific.

Constant-segment-primed 5'RACE gave TCR alpha and TCR beta cDNA libraries with sample barcodes and UMIs. TCRdb called the 5' RACE reads again in MiXCR, with one record for every CDR3 protein. This table has roughly 110,000 distinct CDR3 sequences, about an eighth appearing once. The rearrangement uses TRBV4-3 and TRBJ2-3; no clear D. This clonotype was sampled from a man younger than 35 who had mild COVID-19 (a few samples of this study predate the infection). Cell type and time point are not known. The source material was PBMCs or a T cell subset sorted from them (not recorded which). The CDR3: CASSQDRWDTQYF. CDR3 nucleotide sequence: TGCGCCAGCAGCCAAGATCGCTGGGATACGCAGTATTTT.